One sample yielded the 27 T cell receptor beta chains listed below, sequenced in a study of blood T cell repertoires in COVID-19 (dated by TCRdb to between 2020 and 2021). Receptors were amplified or captured by the immunoSEQ multiplex PCR assay. Imported from immuneACCESS, the table was reduced by TCRdb to in-frame sequences with V and J called. These copies leave out some clones; in studies compared against another copy, an unresolved V gene accounts for under half, and the cause of the remainder is not known. The sample has a few hundred thousand clones on record, more than 75% of them singletons. Approximately 6% of the sample is taken by the ten largest. The sample was peripheral blood. The origin of the receptors is a man in his 60s who had recovered from COVID-19.

This clone has a single count. The V and J genes are TRBV4-2 and TRBJ2-7, with 10 bases lining up with TRBD1. Trimming removed 4 bases from V and 6 bases from J; junction bases left unmatched: 6. This CDR3 spans 14 amino acids. Per germline, CDR1 LGHNA and CDR2 YNFKEQ. The CDR3 loop reads CASSPWTGGLEQYF. The CDR3 DNA reads TGTGCCAGCAGCCCGTGGACAGGGGGTCTCGAGCAGTACTTC.

The chain recombines TRBV6-2 or TRBV6-3 with TRBJ2-5; 8 bases agree with TRBD1. The CDR3 runs to 16 residues. Germline V gives CDR1 MNHEY, CDR2 SVGEGT. The V and J ends lost 6 bases and 3 bases, in that order; junction bases with no gene match: 12. The DNA of the CDR3 is TGTGCCAGCAGCTTCCCCGTACCGACAGGGGAAGAGACCCAGTACTTC. Amino acid sequence: CASSFPVPTGEETQYF.

The chain carries TRBV10-3 and TRBJ2-7; D gene uncertain. CDR3 size: 14 residues. V shed 0 bases and J shed 0 bases, with 6 bases lying between them. Germline CDR1 ENHRY, CDR2 SYGVKD. The DNA for the CDR3 is TGTGCCATCAGTGAGTCCGGGTTCTCCTACGAGCAGTACTTC. It is translated as CAISESGFSYEQYF.

This CDR3 is CASSAGQGAGDTQYF. The CDR3 DNA reads TGTGCCAGCAGTGCGGGACAGGGGGCTGGTGATACGCAGTATTTT. The chain links TRBV6-6 to TRBJ2-3, with TRBD1 matching 12 bases. The CDR3 sequence is 15 residues long. The V gene end was trimmed by 5 bases and the J gene end by 6 bases; junction bases not matched to a gene: 6. The germline V gene has CDR1 MNHNY and CDR2 SVGAGI (reference sequence).

This clone appeared a few times. The rearrangement uses TRBV2 and TRBJ2-3; D ambiguous. The CDR3 is 14 residues long. Trimming cost V 4 bases and J 1 base, with 9 bases left between them. The germline V gene has CDR1 SNHLY and CDR2 FYNNEI. Written as DNA, the CDR3 is TGTGCCAGCAGTGGCCAGGTTCGCACAGATACGCAGTATTTT. It translates to CASSGQVRTDTQYF. Full variable domain (missing parts from reference TRBV2 and TRBJ2-3): EPEVTQTPSHQVTQMGQEVILRCVPISNHLYFYWYRQILGQKVEFLVSFYNNEISEKSEIFDDQFSVERPDGSNFTLKIRSTKLEDSAMYFCASSGQVRTDTQYFGPGTRLTVL.

The V gene is TRBV5-6, the J gene TRBJ2-2, with 7 bases identical to TRBD1. This CDR3 is 16 amino acids long. The germline V gene encodes CDR1 SGHDT and CDR2 YYEEEE. J gave up 2 bases and V 1 base, and 5 bases lay outside the gene matches. DNA for the CDR3: TGTGCCAGCAGCTTGTTGGACAGGATCAACACCGGGGAGCTGTTTTTT. Protein product: CASSLLDRINTGELFF.

The V gene is TRBV11-1, the J gene TRBJ2-1; no clear D. The CDR3 is 16 amino acids. Germline CDR1 is SGHAT and CDR2 is FQDESV (reference sequence). V was clipped by 5 bases and J by 1 base, with 15 bases between them. In DNA form, the CDR3 reads TGTGCCAGCAGCGCACGACTGGCGGAGTCCTACAATGAGCAGTTCTTC. This sequence encodes CASSARLAESYNEQFF.

The J gene is TRBJ2-7, the V gene TRBV7-5; the D call of TRBD2 is as the table states it, not checked on the DNA. TRBV7-5 is listed as a pseudogene. The CDR3 extends over 11 amino acids. CDR3 bases: TGTGTCCACCCGAGCGATTACGAGCAGTACTTC. It specifies CVHPSDYEQYF.

V and J are TRBV27 and TRBJ1-4, with TRBD1 matching 11 bases. V shed 4 bases and J 2 bases; nucleotides not matched to a gene: 6. Germline V lookup: CDR1 MNHEY, CDR2 SMNVEV (reference sequence). This CDR3 has 17 residues. The CDR3 spells CASSSPGQGVTNEKLFF. DNA of the CDR3: TGTGCCAGCAGTTCCCCGGGACAGGGGGTGACTAATGAAAAACTGTTTTTT.

The J gene is TRBJ2-7, the V gene TRBV6-5; TRBD1 matches at 9 bases. Trimming took 7 bases from V and 1 from J; bases not matched to a gene: 8. The CDR3 runs 15 residues. Germline CDR1 is MNHEY and CDR2 is SVGAGI. The CDR3 is CASTPGGQGSYEQYF. The CDR3 DNA is TGTGCCAGCACACCTGGGGGACAGGGTTCCTACGAGCAGTACTTC.

This chain connects TRBV11-2 to TRBJ1-1; 8 bases fit TRBD1. Germline lookup yields CDR1 SGHAT and CDR2 FQNNGV. CDR3 length equals 14 residues. Trimming removed 5 bases from V and 4 bases from J; junction bases left unmatched: 6. The CDR3 DNA reads as TGTGCCAGCAGCACCGGACAGGGCGGCACTGAAGCTTTCTTT. Its protein is CASSTGQGGTEAFF.

This clone was seen once. The chain combines TRBV5-6 with TRBJ2-2; D uncertain. Per the germline V gene, CDR1 is SGHDT and CDR2 is YYEEEE. V was pared by 0 bases and J by 2 bases, with 8 bases between. The CDR3 has 15 residues. Here the CDR3 DNA reads TGTGCCAGCAGCTTGGGGGCAGCTAACACCGGGGAGCTGTTTTTT. It codes for CASSLGAANTGELFF.

The chain carries TRBV6-5 and TRBJ1-1, with a tentative D call TRBD1 (5 bases). Trimming cost V 6 bases and J 7 bases, with 15 bases left between them. The germline V gene encodes CDR1 MNHEY and CDR2 SVGAGI. The CDR3 consists of 13 residues. CDR3 DNA sequence: TGTGCCAGCAGGGACACCTTAGTGGGTGAAGCTTTCTTT. Translated, it gives CASRDTLVGEAFF.

The chain employs TRBV28 and TRBJ1-6; D ambiguous. Germline CDR1 is MDHEN and CDR2 is SYDVKM. V was shortened by 5 bases and J by 3 bases, with 8 bases between the two germline ends. CDR3 size: 14 residues. CDR3 DNA sequence: TGTGCCAGCAGTAAGGCGGGCTATAATTCACCCCTCCACTTT. This codes for CASSKAGYNSPLHF.

The chain has TRBV18 and TRBJ2-3; D is possibly TRBD1 (6 bases). This CDR3 comprises 13 residues. In germline, CDR1 is KGHSH, CDR2 LQKENI. The V gene lost 4 bases and the J gene lost 4 bases, with 9 bases spanning the gap. CDR3 amino acids: CASSRTASDTQYF. The CDR3 DNA follows: TGTGCCAGCTCACGGACAGCTTCAGATACGCAGTATTTT. Combining the CDR3 with reference TRBV18 and TRBJ2-3 gives the whole variable domain NAGVMQNPRHLVRRRGQEARLRCSPMKGHSHVYWYRQLPEEGLKFMVYLQKENIIDESGMPKERFSAEFPKEGPSILRIQQVVRGDSAAYFCASSRTASDTQYFGPGTRLTVL.

The chain recombines TRBV27 with TRBJ1-2; 7 bases line up with TRBD1. V dropped 3 bases and J dropped 2; count of bases not matched to a gene: 3. Germline lookup yields CDR1 MNHEY and CDR2 SMNVEV (reference sequence). There are 14 residues in the CDR3. The CDR3: CASSLGQFNYGYTF. The DNA for the CDR3 is TGTGCCAGCAGTTTGGGACAGTTCAACTATGGCTACACCTTC.

This clone was counted once. The chain links TRBV7-9 to TRBJ2-2; tentatively, D is TRBD2 (7 bases). The CDR3 covers 17 residues. Per the germline V gene, CDR1 is SEHNR and CDR2 is FQNEAQ (reference sequence). Trimming took off 3 bases at V and 0 bases at J, with 14 bases between the two ends. CDR3 coding DNA: TGTGCCAGCAGCTTCCCGACAGGACTAGCGAACACCGGGGAGCTGTTTTTT. It encodes CASSFPTGLANTGELFF.

The rearrangement uses TRBV18 and TRBJ2-3; possibly TRBD2 for D (6 bases). Trimming took 5 bases from V and 6 from J, leaving 12 bases between them. Germline V gene sequence: CDR1 KGHSH, CDR2 LQKENI. This CDR3 has 13 amino acids. In DNA, the CDR3 is TGTGCCAGCTCAGCGGGGAACAGGGATACGCAGTATTTT. It codes for CASSAGNRDTQYF.

The chain recombines TRBV7-2 with TRBJ2-7; TRBD2 aligns across 7 bases. This CDR3 has 15 amino acids. J lost 2 bases, V lost 1 base, and 5 bases had no gene match. The germline V gene has CDR1 SGHTA and CDR2 FQGNSA. CDR3 bases: TGTGCCAGCAGCTTAGATGGGAGCGGGGCCTACGAGCAGTACTTC. It encodes CASSLDGSGAYEQYF. Supplemented by reference TRBV7-2 and TRBJ2-7, the full variable domain reads GAGVSQSPSNKVTEKGKDVELRCDPISGHTALYWYRQSLGQGLEFLIYFQGNSAPDKSGLPSDRFSAERTGGSVSTLTIQRTQQEDSAVYLCASSLDGSGAYEQYFGPGTRLTVT.

The V gene is TRBV7-8, the J gene TRBJ1-6; TRBD1 matches at 9 bases. The CDR3 runs 15 residues. Germline assignment: CDR1 SGHVS and CDR2 FQNEAQ. V trimming: 5 bases; J trimming: 10 bases; junction bases outside the gene matches: 9. The CDR3 region is CASSPPGQGRSPLHF. The CDR3 coding sequence is TGTGCCAGCAGCCCCCCGGGACAGGGACGCTCACCCCTCCACTTT.

The chain is built from TRBV10-2 and TRBJ2-4, with D perhaps matching TRBD1 (6 bases). Germline V gene lookup returns CDR1 WSHSY and CDR2 SAAADI. The CDR3 loop spans 14 amino acids. The ends were cut back, 10 bases at V and 5 bases at J, with 18 bases in the middle. The CDR3 sequence is CATRGDRTENIQYF. CDR3 bases: TGCGCCACCAGAGGGGATAGGACAGAAAACATTCAGTACTTC.

This clone occurred a few times. Other DNA sequences of this sample code for an identical CDR3. J is TRBJ2-1 and V is TRBV29-1; 10 bases line up with TRBD1. The CDR3 is 14 residues long. Losses at the gene ends were 6 bases for V and 1 base for J; bases not matched to a gene: 3. Germline CDR1 SQVTM, CDR2 ANQGSEA. The CDR3 is CSVLGQGSYNEQFF. CDR3 DNA: TGCAGCGTGTTGGGACAGGGGTCCTACAATGAGCAGTTCTTC.

The V call is TRBV5-8, the J call TRBJ2-4; weak D call: TRBD2 (5 bases). The CDR3 runs 16 residues. CDR1 is SGHTS, CDR2 YDEGEE, per germline. Trimming removed 4 bases from V and 1 base from J, with 15 bases in between. The CDR3 region has the DNA TGTGCCAGCAGCGCGCGGTGGGGAGAGGCCAAAAACATTCAGTACTTC. Residues: CASSARWGEAKNIQYF. The full variable domain, its missing parts supplied by reference TRBV5-8 and TRBJ2-4, is EAGVTQSPTHLIKTRGQQATLRCSPISGHTSVYWYQQALGLGLQFLLWYDEGEERNRGNFPPRFSGRQFPNYSSELNVNALELEDSALYLCASSARWGEAKNIQYFGAGTRLSVL.

This chain joins TRBV19 and TRBJ2-6; 7 bases map to TRBD1. V lost 4 bases to trimming and J lost 0 bases; unmatched junction nucleotides: 6. The CDR3 extends over 17 amino acids. Germline V gene data show CDR1 as LNHDA and CDR2 as SQIVND (reference sequence). The CDR3 spells CASSTDRALSGANVLTF. In DNA form, the CDR3 reads TGTGCCAGTAGTACTGACAGGGCCCTCTCTGGGGCCAACGTCCTGACTTTC.

V is TRBV10-1 and J is TRBJ1-2; D might be TRBD1 (6 bases). The CDR3 consists of 12 residues. V lost 5 bases and J lost 6, with 10 bases in between. Per germline, CDR1 WNHNN and CDR2 SYGVQD (reference sequence). CDR3 sequence: CASSNAGDGYTF. CDR3 sequence (DNA): TGCGCCAGCAGTAATGCAGGGGATGGCTACACCTTC.

The chain recombines TRBV7-9 with TRBJ1-2; 8 bases are shared with TRBD1. Trimming cost V 5 bases and J 2 bases; bases outside gene matches: 7. The CDR3 has 15 amino acids. Germline V lookup: CDR1 SEHNR, CDR2 FQNEAQ (reference sequence). CDR3 residues: CASSADRGINYGYTF. Here the CDR3 DNA reads TGTGCCAGCAGCGCAGACAGGGGAATCAACTATGGCTACACCTTC.

The rearrangement uses TRBV6-5 and TRBJ2-7; 7 bases fit TRBD1. Germline loops: CDR1 MNHEY, CDR2 SVGAGI. The CDR3 extends over 11 amino acids. Trimming at V came to 10 bases and at J to 1 base, leaving 1 base not matched to a gene. For the CDR3, the DNA is TGTGCCATACAGGGGTCCTACGAGCAGTACTTC. Translating it yields CAIQGSYEQYF.